Below are 2 T cell receptor beta chains sequenced from a single sample in a study of tissue T cells after allogeneic stem cell transplantation. Time point given: mouse harvest day 7 after allogeneic transplant. Tail vein injection delivered 10^7 T-cell-depleted bone marrow cells and 10^6 splenic CD5+ T cells. The repertoire was sequenced with immunoSEQ multiplex PCR; TCRdb's copy has only in-frame clones and lacks some. The data hold about 4,200 clones, with about 52% observed a single time. The sequencing sample was made of lymph node tissue. The receptors stem from a female BALB/c mouse given C57BL/6 T cells with graft-versus-host disease after an allogeneic hematopoietic cell transplant.

About this clone: The germline and genes are mouse ones. The read terminates 1 residue before the CDR3 end, so the remaining end is supplied by the germline J gene. V and J are TRBV12-1 and TRBJ2-2; 11 positions agree with TRBD2. V dropped 2 bases and J dropped 2; count of bases not matched to a gene: 3. CDR3 length equals 16 residues. Germline CDR1 reads SGHSN; CDR2 reads HYEKVE. CDR3 DNA (partial): TGTGCCAGCTCTCCCCGACTGGGGGGGAACACCGGGCAGCTCTAC. Its protein is CASSPRLGGNTGQLY. The full CDR3 protein is CASSPRLGGNTGQLYF.

This clone was counted only a few times. Here the gene names and germline are mouse. The read ends 1 residue early relative to the CDR3; the germline J gene fills the gap. The gene calls are TRBV16 and TRBJ2-3; D gene uncertain. Germline CDR1 SGHSA, CDR2 FRNQAP. Trimming removed 0 bases from V and 0 bases from J, with 4 bases in between. This CDR3 contains 14 residues. CDR3 DNA, as far as it was read: TGTGCAAGCAGCTTAGATGGGAGTGCAGAAACGCTGTAT. Protein sequence: CASSLDGSAETLY. The full CDR3 protein reads CASSLDGSAETLYF.